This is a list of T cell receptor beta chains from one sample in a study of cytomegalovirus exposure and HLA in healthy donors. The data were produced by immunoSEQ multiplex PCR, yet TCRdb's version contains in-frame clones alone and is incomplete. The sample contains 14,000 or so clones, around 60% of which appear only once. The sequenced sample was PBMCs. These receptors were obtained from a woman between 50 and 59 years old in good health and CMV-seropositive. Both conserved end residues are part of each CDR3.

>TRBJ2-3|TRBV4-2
CASSQVSRGAGETDTQYF
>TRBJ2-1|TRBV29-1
CSAWGLAGHNEQFF
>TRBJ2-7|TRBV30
CAWSHGHYEQYF
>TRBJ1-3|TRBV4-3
CASSQDGAGGNTIYF
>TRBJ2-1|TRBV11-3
CASSGTGRDEQFF
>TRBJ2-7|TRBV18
CASSPPLAGGYEQYF
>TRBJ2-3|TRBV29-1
CSATGADTQYF
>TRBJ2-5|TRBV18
CASSPETKETQYF
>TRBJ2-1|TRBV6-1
CASSEATFEQFF
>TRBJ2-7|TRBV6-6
CASSYPGQGYEQYF
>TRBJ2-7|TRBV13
CASSLGAGANEQYF
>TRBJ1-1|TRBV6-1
CASSPLGQGRAEAFF
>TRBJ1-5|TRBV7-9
CASSSDRSVAQHF
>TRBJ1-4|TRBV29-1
CSAGAAANEKLFF
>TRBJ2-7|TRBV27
CASATTGSYEQYF
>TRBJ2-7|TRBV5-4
CASSAEGLAPTKGF
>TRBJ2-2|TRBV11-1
CASTAGLNTGELFF
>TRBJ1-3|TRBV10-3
CAISEQSSGNTIYF
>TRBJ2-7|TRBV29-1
CSVGGRGIYEQYF
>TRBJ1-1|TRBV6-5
CASSYFTGFTEAFF
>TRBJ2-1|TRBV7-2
CASSIEGIRANEQFF
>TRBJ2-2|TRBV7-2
CASSLVLRGTGELFF
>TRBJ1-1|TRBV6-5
CASITGVGTEAFF
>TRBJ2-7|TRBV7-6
CASSPGVSSGTYEQYF
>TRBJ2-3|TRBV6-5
CASGDTEVDTQYF
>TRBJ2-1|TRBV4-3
CASSQSGRTINEQFF
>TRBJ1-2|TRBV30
CAWMTRTGGYTF
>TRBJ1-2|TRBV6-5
CASSPLRTGTGGYTF
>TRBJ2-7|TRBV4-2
CASSQGLAGAYEQYF
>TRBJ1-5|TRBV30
CAWSEGQRNQPQHF
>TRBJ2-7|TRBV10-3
CAISESAGVGEQYF
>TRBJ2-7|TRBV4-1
CASSPGGDRAYEQYF
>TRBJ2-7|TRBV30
CAWSAGYEQYF
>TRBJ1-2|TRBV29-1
CSVEDPLAGISGYTF
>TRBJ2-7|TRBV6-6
CASSLDRREQYF
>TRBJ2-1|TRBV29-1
CSVENPGGNEQFF
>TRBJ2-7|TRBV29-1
CSVVPLASLEQYF
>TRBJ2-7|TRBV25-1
CASSELGGRYEQYF
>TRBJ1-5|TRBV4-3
CASSQDGRGHQPQHF
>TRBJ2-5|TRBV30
CAWSPPSLAVEQETQYF
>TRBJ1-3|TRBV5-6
CASSLRGGQEYF
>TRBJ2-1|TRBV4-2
CASSPETGGTYNEQFF
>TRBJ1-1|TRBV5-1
CASSNGETEAFF
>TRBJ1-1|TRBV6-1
CASSETGTGGTEAFF
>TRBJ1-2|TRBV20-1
CSTGETYGYTF
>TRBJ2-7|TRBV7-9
CASSLGSSQNEQYF
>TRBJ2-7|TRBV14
CASSQGFGGKRLQYF
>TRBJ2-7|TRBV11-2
CASRPTGGYEQYF